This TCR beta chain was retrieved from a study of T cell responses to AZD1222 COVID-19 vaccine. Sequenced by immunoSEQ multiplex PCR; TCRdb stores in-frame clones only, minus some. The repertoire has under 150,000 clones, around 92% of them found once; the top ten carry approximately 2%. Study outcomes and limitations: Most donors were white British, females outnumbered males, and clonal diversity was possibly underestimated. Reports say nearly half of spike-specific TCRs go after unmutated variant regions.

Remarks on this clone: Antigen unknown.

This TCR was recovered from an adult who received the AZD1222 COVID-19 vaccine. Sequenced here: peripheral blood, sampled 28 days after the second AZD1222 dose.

The CDR3 is CASSSGQDPDTQYF. CDR3 DNA: TGCGCCAGCAGCTCCGGACAAGATCCAGATACGCAGTATTTT. The chain has TRBV5-1 and TRBJ2-3, with D tentatively TRBD1 (5 bases). CDR3 length: 14 amino acids. Germline assignment: CDR1 SGHRS and CDR2 YFSETQ. Trimming took off 3 bases at V and 4 bases at J, with 12 bases between the two ends.